This T cell receptor beta chain originates from a study of blood T cell repertoires in COVID-19 (dated by TCRdb to the early 2020s). Notes on the research overall: Collaborator samples came from the United States, Italy and Spain and covered acute and convalescent phases of COVID-19. The material from the prospective study consisted of cDNA or gDNA derived from T cells, B-cell-depleted T cells, or PBMCs. The dataset comprised deeply sampled blood TCRbeta repertoires from subjects exposed to, actively infected with, or recovered from COVID-19. The repertoires were released in a freely available public database intended as a resource for research on the immune response to SARS-CoV-2. Samples were obtained from the ongoing ImmuneRACE study (first 160 participants) and from about 1,300 subjects provided by 6 global collaborators. Sample metadata almost always included a de-identified subject ID, COVID-19 status, age in years and sex. HLA class I and class II types, where available, came from metadata supplied by the sample provider rather than from assay-based typing.

Collaborating institutions collected whole blood in K2EDTA tubes following their own protocols. For TCRbeta analysis, collaborator samples were shipped as frozen whole blood, as isolated PBMCs, or as DNA extracted from either sample type. This clone occurred a few times. Its antigen is unknown. There are no base qualities to consult, and no much larger clone falls within one base. The CDR3 spans 14 residues, from the cysteine through the phenylalanine. Only the CDR3 DNA is retained, 42 bases long and in frame from the first base. V is clipped by 2 bases and J by 1 base, and the sequence between their germline boundaries is 8 bases long. Reading the germline V gene gives CDR1 SGHAT and CDR2 FQNNGV. TCRbeta CDR3 regions were amplified from genomic DNA by means of the immunoSEQ Assay, a bias-controlled multiplex PCR. Turning to the authors' computational methods: The number of nucleated cells in each sample was estimated from the amplification of reference gene primers within the assay. To quantify the absolute abundance of each unique TCRbeta CDR3 rearrangement, sequence reads were collapsed and filtered. For each sample, productive Simpson clonality was calculated as the square root of Simpson's diversity index across productive rearrangements. TCRdb re-hosts the immuneACCESS table, in-frame sequences only. Its copies lack some clones; in the studies checked, an unresolved V gene accounts for under half of them, and the cause for the rest is not known. V, J and clone size are those of that table, while D and trimming were read from the DNA. The sample records approximately 140,000 clones, around 80% of which are singletons. The ten most abundant clones make up over 12% of the sample.

Summary of the overall study and its limitations: The amount of clinical and demographic metadata varied by source and participant and was provided uncurated.

The source material was peripheral blood. The sequence is built from TRBV11-2 and TRBJ1-1; the D segment cannot be called with confidence. The clonotype was recovered from a human donor with acute or convalescent COVID-19. The donor label of this sample is uncertain. At the DNA level, the sequence is TGTGCCAGCAGCTTACAGCGAAAGAACACTGAAGCTTTCTTT. Its amino acids are CASSLQRKNTEAFF.